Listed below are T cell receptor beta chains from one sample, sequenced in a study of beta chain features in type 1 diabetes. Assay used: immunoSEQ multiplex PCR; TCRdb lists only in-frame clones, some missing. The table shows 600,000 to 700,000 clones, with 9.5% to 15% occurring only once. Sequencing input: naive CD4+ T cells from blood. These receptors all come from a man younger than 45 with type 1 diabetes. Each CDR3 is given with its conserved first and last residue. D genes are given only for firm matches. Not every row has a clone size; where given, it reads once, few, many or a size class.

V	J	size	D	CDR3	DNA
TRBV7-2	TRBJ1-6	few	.	CASSLAGLSTVSPLHF	TGTGCCAGCAGCTTAGCAGGGCTAAGTACGGTTTCACCCCTCCACTTT
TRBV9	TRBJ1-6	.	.	CASSPAGSNYSPLHF	TGTGCCAGCAGCCCAGCCGGCAGCAATTATTCACCCCTCCACTTT
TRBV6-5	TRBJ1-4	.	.	CASSYEGGSEKLFF	TGTGCCAGCAGTTACGAGGGAGGAAGCGAAAAACTGTTTTTT
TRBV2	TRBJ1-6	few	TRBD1	CASSGQGWSPLHF	TGTGCCAGCAGCGGACAGGGGTGGTCACCCCTCCACTTT
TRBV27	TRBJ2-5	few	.	CASRGYQETQYF	TGTGCCAGCAGGGGGTACCAAGAGACCCAGTACTTC
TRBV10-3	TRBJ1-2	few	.	CATDLGLTLGYGYTF	TGTGCCACGGACCTAGGCCTAACCCTCGGGTATGGCTACACCTTC
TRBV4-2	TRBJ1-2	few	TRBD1	CASSHSDRGGGYTF	TGTGCCAGCAGCCACTCAGACAGGGGTGGTGGCTACACCTTC
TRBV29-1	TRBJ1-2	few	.	CSGDPGAGYTF	TGCAGCGGCGACCCAGGGGCTGGCTACACCTTC
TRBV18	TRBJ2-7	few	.	CASSPRFSPYEQYF	TGTGCCAGCTCACCACGTTTCAGCCCCTACGAGCAGTACTTC
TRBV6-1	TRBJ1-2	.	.	CASRTDGYTF	TGTGCCAGCAGGACTGATGGCTACACCTTC
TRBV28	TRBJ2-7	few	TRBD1	CASSLVSRDRVAYEQYF	TGTGCCAGCAGTTTAGTCTCTAGGGACAGGGTCGCGTACGAGCAGTACTTC
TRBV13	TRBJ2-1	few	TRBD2	CASSLEPLAGKGEQFF	TGTGCCAGCAGCTTAGAGCCACTAGCGGGGAAGGGTGAGCAGTTCTTC
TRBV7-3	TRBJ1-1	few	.	CASSLGASGTEAFF	TGTGCCAGCAGCTTAGGAGCATCCGGCACTGAAGCTTTCTTT
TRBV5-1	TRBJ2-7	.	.	CASSSDTRTYEQYF	TGCGCCAGCAGCTCAGACACCCGGACCTACGAGCAGTACTTC
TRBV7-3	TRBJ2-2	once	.	CASSLRGGELFF	TGTGCCAGCAGCTTAAGGGGCGGGGAGCTGTTTTTT
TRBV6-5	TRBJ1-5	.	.	CASKFGLGQPQHF	TGTGCCAGCAAGTTCGGCCTAGGGCAGCCCCAGCATTTT
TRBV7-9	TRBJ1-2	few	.	CASSLNYGYTF	TGTGCCAGCAGCTTAAATTACGGCTACACCTTC
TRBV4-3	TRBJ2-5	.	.	CASSQDRGIQETQYF	TGCGCCAGCAGCCAAGATCGAGGCATACAAGAGACCCAGTACTTC
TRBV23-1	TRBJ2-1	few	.	CASSPRVGRYDEQFF	TGCGCCAGCAGTCCCCGCGTAGGGAGGTACGATGAGCAGTTCTTC
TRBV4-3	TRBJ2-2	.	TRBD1	CASSRMTGYTGELFF	TGCGCCAGCAGCCGAATGACAGGGTACACCGGGGAGCTGTTTTTT
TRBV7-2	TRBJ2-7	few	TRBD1	CASSGGTGVTLEQYF	TGTGCCAGCAGCGGAGGGACAGGGGTTACTCTCGAGCAGTACTTC
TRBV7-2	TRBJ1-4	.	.	CASSPDSFNEKLFF	TGTGCCAGCAGCCCGGACAGTTTTAATGAAAAACTGTTTTTT
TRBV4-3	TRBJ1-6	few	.	CASSQATGYNSPLHF	TGCGCCAGCAGCCAAGCGACAGGTTATAATTCACCCCTCCACTTT
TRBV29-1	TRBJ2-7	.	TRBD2	CSAAGAGYEQYF	TGCAGCGCTGCTGGAGCGGGGTACGAGCAGTACTTC
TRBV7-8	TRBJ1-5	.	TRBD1	CASSSTGDQPQHF	TGTGCCAGCAGCTCTACAGGGGATCAGCCCCAGCATTTT
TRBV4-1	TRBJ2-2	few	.	CASGRVGNTGELFF	TGCGCCAGCGGTCGGGTAGGGAACACCGGGGAGCTGTTTTTT
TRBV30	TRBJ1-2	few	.	CAWSTGSFNYGYTF	TGTGCCTGGAGTACAGGTTCTTTCAACTATGGCTACACCTTC
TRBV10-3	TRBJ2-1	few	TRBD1	CATEPGTGEREQFF	TGTGCCACCGAGCCCGGGACAGGGGAGCGTGAGCAGTTCTTC
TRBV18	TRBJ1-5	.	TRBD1	CASSPRDSSEPQHF	TGTGCCAGCTCACCAAGGGACAGCTCTGAGCCCCAGCATTTT